This T cell receptor (beta chain) was recovered during a study of CD8+CD57+ T cells in acquired aplastic anemia (dated by TCRdb to 2016 to 2019). Background for the entire study: A mean of 3.2 ug of DNA, ranging from roughly 0.18 to 30 ug, was extracted from sorted CD4+ and CD8+ cells. CD8+CD57+ expansion was defined as frequency above the mean frequency observed in healthy subjects. The research as a whole found: No significant difference in CD8+ Simpson's diversity was found between patients and healthy controls (P=0.060). Although roughly 29 CD8+ CDR3 sequences were shared by patients and controls, these sequences appeared highly expressed in patients and within the immunodominant clones of patients.

Profiling of TCR beta VDJ combinations and CDR3 sequences used genomic DNA as the template. An Illumina HiSeq 2000 was the platform used for TCR repertoire sequencing. In the source study's methods: Repertoires were assessed using TRBV/TRBJ rearrangement plots, CDR3 size and DJ length profiles, and Simpson's diversity index. Whichever DNA sequence was most abundant in the deep sequencing data was defined as the immunodominant clone. CDR3 amino acid sequences were checked for sharing across subjects and were also compared against the VDJdb database and published repertoires. TCRdb trimmed public reads at Q25 via fastp, called clones via MiXCR and kept in-frame beta chains. Records with the same CDR3 protein are collapsed into one entry carrying the most frequent genes and DNA. These V and J calls are TCRdb output, not the study's own analysis. This sample gives 100,000 to 150,000 distinct CDR3 sequences in total; nearly 40% of them show up just once. The top ten clones comprise under 3% of the sample.

V trim: 0 bases; J trim: 8 bases; unmatched bases: 9. The germline V gene (reference sequence) specifies SGHNT as CDR1 and YYREEE as CDR2. The CDR3 sequence holds 17 residues, the cysteine and phenylalanine included. The retained sequence is limited to the CDR3, 51 bases, with the frame set at the first base. This clonotype appeared a few times. Its target antigen remains unknown. Base quality data are lacking; no much larger clone is found one base away. Flow cytometry had shown CD8+CD57+ cell expansion in the patients selected for sequencing. Severe acquired aplastic anemia was diagnosed in all patients according to International Study of Aplastic Anemia and Agranulocytosis and Camitta criteria. No therapy had been received by the patients at the time of blood sampling. The study deep-sequenced TCR repertoires of sorted CD4+ and CD8+ blood T cells from severe aplastic anemia patients and healthy subjects. Patients were enrolled in the USA under clinicaltrials.gov protocols 00001620, 01623167, 00001397, 00071045, 00081523 and 00961064. Ficoll-Paque density gradient centrifugation was used to isolate peripheral blood mononuclear cells. Before DNA extraction, CD4+ and CD8+ T cells were sorted by FACS or by magnetic beads.

Sequenced: sorted CD4+, CD8+, or CD8+CD57+ T cells (not recorded which) from PBMCs. This sequence uses TRBV5-4 and TRBJ2-1, and 12 junction bases match TRBD2. This TCR came from a human donor with aplastic anemia. The CDR3: CASSLDPSGGALDEQFF. In nucleotides, the sequence is TGTGCCAGCAGCTTGGACCCTAGCGGGGGGGCCTTGGATGAGCAGTTCTTC.